This T cell receptor (beta chain) was found in a study of cytomegalovirus exposure and HLA in healthy donors. Study-wide findings and caveats: It was reportedly the case that the classifier diagnosed cytomegalovirus status with high specificity and sensitivity. Approximately 160 TCR beta chains were listed as cytomegalovirus-associated. Across donors, sequencing depth was assumed by presence/absence analyses to be roughly uniform.

Details on this clone: Its matching antigen is unknown.

CDR1 GTSNPN and CDR2 SVGIG come from the germline V gene (reference sequence). V lost 5 bases and J 1 base, leaving 14 bases between the germline ends. CDR3 size: 14 residues. The PCR had 60 Vbeta and 13 Jbeta primers. The protocol was immunoSEQ multiplex PCR, while the TCRdb copy is restricted to in-frame clones and leaves out a portion. The sample yields roughly 45,000 clones, roughly 51% seen once. Sample: PBMCs. The chain has TRBV30 and TRBJ1-2, with D perhaps matching TRBD1 (6 bases). The TCR was taken from a man aged 60-69 years in good health and CMV-seronegative. The CDR3 here is CAWSRQDFNYGYTF. The CDR3 region has the DNA TGTGCCTGGTCAAGACAGGACTTTAACTATGGCTACACCTTC.